This TCR beta chain was captured in a study of control samples from healthy donors and cancer patients. Profiling relied on immunoSEQ multiplex PCR, and the TCRdb table lists in-frame clones only, not all of them. The table has around 120,000 clones, 87% seen once. The V and J ends lost 1 base and 2 bases, in that order; junction bases with no gene match: 7. The germline V gene has CDR1 SGHVS and CDR2 FNYEAQ. The CDR3 has 17 residues. The receptor comes from a man aged 60 to 75 in good health. Sequences were obtained from blood. The J gene is TRBJ2-3, the V gene TRBV7-6; 9 bases are shared with TRBD2. The CDR3 protein is CASSLGASGVFTDTQYF. The CDR3 nucleotides read TGTGCCAGCAGCTTAGGGGCTAGCGGGGTCTTCACAGATACGCAGTATTTT.